Each of the 20 T cell receptor beta chains below was sequenced from the same sample in a study of blood T cell repertoires in COVID-19. Profiling relied on immunoSEQ multiplex PCR, and the TCRdb table lists in-frame clones only, not all of them. In the table there are more than 200,000 clones, roughly 80% of which are singletons. The specimen was PBMCs or T cells enriched from blood (not recorded which). All receptors come from a man aged 55 to 70 who had recovered from COVID-19.

The chain carries TRBV18 and TRBJ1-1, with D possibly being TRBD1 (5 bases). Germline values: CDR1 KGHSH, CDR2 LQKENI. The CDR3 is 13 residues long. V dropped 3 bases and J dropped 4 bases, with 9 bases sitting between them. The CDR3 DNA sequence: TGTGCCAGCTCACCGGACATGGGCACTGAAGCTTTCTTT. It specifies CASSPDMGTEAFF.

This clone was picked up one time. The V call is TRBV7-9, the J call TRBJ1-1; TRBD1 is a possible D gene (6 bases). The V end was cut by 7 bases, the J end by 3 bases, with 12 bases between. The CDR3 covers 13 residues. Per the germline V gene, CDR1 is SEHNR and CDR2 is FQNEAQ (reference sequence). For the CDR3, the DNA is TGTGCCAGCACCGCTCGGACAGACACTGAAGCTTTCTTT. As protein: CASTARTDTEAFF.

V and J are TRBV5-1 and TRBJ1-3; D unclear. The CDR3 has 15 amino acids. The germline CDR1 and CDR2 sequences are SGHRS and YFSETQ. The V and J ends lost 0 bases and 0 bases respectively, with 7 bases between them. CDR3 nucleotides: TGCGCCAGCAGCTTGGGGCAGGCCTCTGGAAACACCATATATTTT. Its translation is CASSLGQASGNTIYF.

The chain links TRBV19 to TRBJ1-4; D ambiguous. The CDR3 is 10 residues long. Looked up from germline, CDR1 is LNHDA and CDR2 is SQIVND (reference sequence). V gave up 6 bases and J gave up 8 bases, with 4 bases separating them. CDR3: CASREEKLFF. The CDR3 nucleotides read TGTGCCAGTAGAGAGGAAAAACTGTTTTTT.

J is TRBJ1-2 and V is TRBV6-1; D gene ambiguous. Trimming left V 2 bases short and J 0 bases short, with 10 bases between. Germline CDR1 MNHNS, CDR2 SASEGT. The CDR3 is 15 residues long. CDR3 bases: TGTGCCAGCAGTGAACAGCCTACAGCTAACTATGGCTACACCTTC. Protein sequence: CASSEQPTANYGYTF.

Here the CDR3 DNA reads TGCGCCAGCAGCTTTGGGCAGGGGGTTAATTCACCCCTCCACTTT. It encodes CASSFGQGVNSPLHF. The chain couples TRBV5-1 to TRBJ1-6, with 7 bases fitting TRBD1. Trimming at V came to 2 bases and at J to 6 bases, leaving 5 bases not matched to a gene. In germline, CDR1 is SGHRS, CDR2 YFSETQ. The CDR3 spans 15 residues.

The chain links TRBV30 to TRBJ1-2; D is possibly TRBD1 (5 bases). Germline V CDR1 and CDR2: GTSNPN, SVGIG (reference sequence). With 0 bases removed from V and 3 bases from J, the gap between germline ends came to 5 bases. There are 12 residues in the CDR3. The CDR3 bases are TGTGCCTGGAGTGTACAGGACTATGGCTACACCTTC. Residues: CAWSVQDYGYTF. Drawing the rest from reference TRBV30 and TRBJ1-2, the complete variable domain is SQTIHQWPATLVQPVGSPLSLECTVEGTSNPNLYWYRQAAGRGLQLLFYSVGIGQISSEVPQNLSASRPQDRQFILSSKKLLLSDSGFYLCAWSVQDYGYTFGSGTRLTVV.

This clone showed up just once. This chain links TRBV11-3 with TRBJ1-1; 8 bases map to TRBD1. J was trimmed by 3 bases and V by 5 bases; bases with no gene match: 8. The CDR3 totals 15 residues. Germline CDR1 reads SGHNT; CDR2 reads YENEEA. The CDR3, as DNA: TGTGCCAGCAGCACCAGGACAGGGCGTTACACTGAAGCTTTCTTT. This encodes CASSTRTGRYTEAFF.

A remark on this clone: Different DNA sequences within this sample yield the same CDR3. The chain recombines TRBV7-2 with TRBJ1-1; D not resolved. Germline V gene data show CDR1 as SGHTA and CDR2 as FQGNSA. CDR3 length: 13 residues. V was pared by 5 bases and J by 0 bases, with 7 bases between. CDR3 amino acids: CASSLGMNTEAFF. CDR3 sequence (DNA): TGTGCCAGCAGCCTCGGTATGAACACTGAAGCTTTCTTT.

This chain connects TRBV29-1 to TRBJ1-5, with a tentative D call TRBD1 (6 bases). Per germline, CDR1 SQVTM and CDR2 ANQGSEA. Trimming pared 6 bases from V and 2 bases from J, leaving 11 bases between. The length of the CDR3 is 13 residues. The CDR3: CSVGAACNQPQHF. The CDR3 DNA is TGCAGCGTGGGGGCCGCATGCAATCAGCCCCAGCATTTT.

The chain couples TRBV7-9 to TRBJ1-2; the D is unclear. Trimming removed 3 bases from V and 4 bases from J, with 12 bases in between. The CDR3 extends over 14 amino acids. Per germline, CDR1 SEHNR and CDR2 FQNEAQ (reference sequence). CDR3 sequence: CASSFSPLSYGYTF. The CDR3 region has the DNA TGTGCCAGCAGCTTCTCTCCCCTCAGCTATGGCTACACCTTC.

V gene TRBV2 combines with J gene TRBJ2-3; maybe TRBD2 (5 bases). There are 13 residues in the CDR3. CDR1 is SNHLY and CDR2 is FYNNEI in the germline V gene. V was trimmed by 8 bases and J by 2 bases, leaving 11 bases between them. In DNA form, the CDR3 reads TGTGCCAGCCTGGCGGGCCCCACAGATACGCAGTATTTT. Its translation is CASLAGPTDTQYF.

This clone has a single count. The chain has TRBV6-4 and TRBJ2-3, with 10 bases lining up with TRBD1. Trimming at V came to 0 bases and at J to 4 bases, leaving 1 base not matched to a gene. CDR1 MRHNA and CDR2 SNTAGT come from the germline V gene. The CDR3 contains 15 residues. For the CDR3, the DNA is TGTGCCAGCAGTGACTCGACAGGGGGCGCAGATACGCAGTATTTT. Amino acid sequence: CASSDSTGGADTQYF.

The V and J genes are TRBV12-5 and TRBJ1-2; TRBD1 agrees at 7 bases. Losses at the gene ends were 0 bases for V and 8 bases for J; bases not matched to a gene: 9. The CDR3 length is 15 residues. CDR1 and CDR2 from the germline V gene are LGHNT and FRNRAP. CDR3 amino acids: CASGLVRQGLQGYTF. CDR3 in DNA: TGTGCTAGTGGTTTGGTACGACAGGGCTTACAAGGCTACACCTTC.

The chain has TRBV4-3 and TRBJ2-3; TRBD2 agrees at 8 bases. The trim removed 3 bases at V and 2 bases at J, leaving 13 bases unmatched. This CDR3 region has 18 residues. Germline loops: CDR1 LGHNA, CDR2 YSLEER. CDR3 bases: TGCGCCAGCAGCCAGAAGGTCTATGGCGGGGGGAACACAGATACGCAGTATTTT. This encodes CASSQKVYGGGNTDTQYF.

V and J are TRBV29-1 and TRBJ2-3, with D maybe TRBD1 (6 bases). Trimming cost V 6 bases and J 6 bases, with 16 bases left between them. CDR1 is SQVTM and CDR2 is ANQGSEA in the germline V gene. The CDR3 spans 13 residues. This CDR3 is CSVPITGSDTQYF. Here the CDR3 DNA reads TGCAGCGTCCCAATTACAGGGTCGGATACGCAGTATTTT.

The chain employs TRBV7-9 and TRBJ1-5, with unresolved D. The CDR3 contains 13 residues. CDR1 and CDR2 from the germline V gene are SEHNR and FQNEAQ (reference sequence). Trimming stripped 1 base from V and 5 bases from J, with 6 bases between. The CDR3 is CASSLGEYQPQHF. The CDR3 DNA reads as TGTGCCAGCAGCTTAGGCGAATATCAGCCCCAGCATTTT.

The V call is TRBV18, the J call TRBJ1-6, with 7 bases identical to TRBD1. With 6 bases clipped from V and 9 bases from J, the junction kept 11 bases outside the gene matches. Germline V lookup: CDR1 KGHSH, CDR2 LQKENI. The CDR3 totals 15 residues. The CDR3 DNA follows: TGTGCCAGCTCGGATACAGGGGAAAGGAGTTCACCCCTCCACTTT. It codes for CASSDTGERSSPLHF.

A few counts support this clone. V is TRBV5-4 and J is TRBJ1-6, with D tentatively TRBD1 (6 bases). The CDR3 totals 13 residues. V dropped 5 bases and J dropped 8 bases, with 11 bases sitting between them. CDR1 is SGHNT and CDR2 is YYREEE in the germline V gene (reference sequence). This CDR3 is CASSREGDSPLHF. The CDR3 DNA reads as TGTGCCAGCAGTCGAGAGGGGGATTCACCCCTCCACTTT.

This chain links TRBV11-2 with TRBJ2-5; TRBD2 might be the D (6 bases). The CDR3 covers 14 residues. The germline gives CDR1 SGHAT, CDR2 FQNNGV. The V gene lost 5 bases and the J gene lost 3 bases, with 13 bases spanning the gap. The chain's CDR3 is CASSRGTPEETQYF. The CDR3 DNA reads TGTGCCAGCAGCCGGGGGACGCCAGAAGAGACCCAGTACTTC.